Listed here are 3 T cell receptor beta chains from one sample, sequenced in a study of blood T cells in healthy people across ages. Primers used in a second PCR of roughly 6 to 11 cycles were a sample-barcoded 5' primer and a J-beta primer mix. A single record per CDR3 protein comes from TCRdb applying MiXCR to the 5' RACE reads. The repertoire consists of roughly 900,000 distinct CDR3 sequences, with roughly 26% occurring once and the leading ten covering 15% to 20%. Sequences were obtained from blood. All receptors derive from a woman over 75 in good health.

This clonotype occurred many times. The chain employs TRBV7-2 and TRBJ1-4; perhaps TRBD1 as D (5 bases). CDR1 SGHTA and CDR2 FQGNSA come from the germline V gene. The CDR3 is 14 residues long. V dropped 5 bases and J dropped 7 bases, with 14 bases sitting between them. CDR3 in DNA: TGTGCCAGCAGCGATGGGGGGGGGGTTGAAAAACTGTTTTTT. It is translated as CASSDGGGVEKLFF.

This clonotype was detected many times. The chain has TRBV18 and TRBJ2-3; D gene ambiguous. Looked up from germline, CDR1 is KGHSH and CDR2 is LQKENI. V lost 1 base, J lost 2 bases, and 13 bases lay in between. This CDR3 is built from 16 residues. In DNA, the CDR3 is TGTGCCAGCTCACCACAGGTCGCTCAGCTCACAGATACGCAGTATTTT. Translating it yields CASSPQVAQLTDTQYF.

This clonotype was picked up a small number of times. A much larger clone lies a single base off, so this may be a read error. The chain links TRBV12-3 or TRBV12-4 to TRBJ2-5; 7 positions agree with TRBD1. J gave up 5 bases and V 6 bases, and 9 bases lay outside the gene matches. The CDR3 spans 14 residues. CDR3 sequence reads: CASRETGSGETQYF. Written as DNA, the CDR3 is TGTGCCAGCAGGGAGACAGGGTCGGGGGAGACCCAGTACTTC.